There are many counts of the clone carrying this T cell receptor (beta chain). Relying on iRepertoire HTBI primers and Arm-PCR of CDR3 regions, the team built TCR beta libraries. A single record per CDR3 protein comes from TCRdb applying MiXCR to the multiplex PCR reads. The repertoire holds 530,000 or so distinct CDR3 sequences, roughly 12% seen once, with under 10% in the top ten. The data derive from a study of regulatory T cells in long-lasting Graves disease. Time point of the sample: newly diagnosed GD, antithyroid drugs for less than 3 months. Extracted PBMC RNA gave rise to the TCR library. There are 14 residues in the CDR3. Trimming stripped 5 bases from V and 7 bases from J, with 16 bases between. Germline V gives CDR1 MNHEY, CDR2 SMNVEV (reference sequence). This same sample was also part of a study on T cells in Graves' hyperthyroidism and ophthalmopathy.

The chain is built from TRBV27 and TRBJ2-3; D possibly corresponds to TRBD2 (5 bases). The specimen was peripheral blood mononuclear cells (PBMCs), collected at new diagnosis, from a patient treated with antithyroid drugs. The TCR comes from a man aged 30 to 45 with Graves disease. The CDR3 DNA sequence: TGTGCCAGCAGTCCCGAGCAGAGCGGAAATACGCAGTATTTT. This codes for CASSPEQSGNTQYF.